The text below deals with one TCR beta chain. The data stem from a study of blood T cell repertoires in COVID-19. Original handling: Estimation of nucleated cell counts was performed using reference gene primer amplification. Produced via immunoSEQ multiplex PCR; TCRdb's table is partial and in-frame only. D and trimming were read from the DNA, whereas the V and J calls and clone size are those reported in that table. In the table there are more than 95,000 clones, 70% to 90% of which are singletons. The CDR3 is made up of 15 amino acids. From germline, CDR1 is SGHAT and CDR2 FQNNGV. V dropped 7 bases and J dropped 1 base, with 17 bases sitting between them.

The gene calls are TRBV11-2 and TRBJ2-7; no clear D gene. Sequencing was carried out using peripheral blood. The TCR was taken from a woman between 50 and 59 years old with acute or convalescent COVID-19. The DNA for the CDR3 is TGTGCCAGCACCCCCCTCGGTCGAGAATCCTACGAGCAGTACTTC. As protein: CASTPLGRESYEQYF.